This T cell receptor beta chain was retrieved from a study of T-cell memory formation after mild COVID-19. Study overall: TCR clusters were mostly donor specific.

5'RACE with constant-segment primers built TCRalpha and TCRbeta cDNA libraries with UMIs. MiXCR was run by TCRdb on the 5' RACE reads, yielding one entry per CDR3 protein. The table shows roughly 600,000 distinct CDR3 sequences, with roughly 18% occurring only once. On this clonotype itself: Its target is unknown.

Study-wide results and limits: Confirmation of SARS-CoV-2 specificity was lacking for second-wave clones peaking day 37.

Germline V CDR1 and CDR2: MGHDK, SYGVNS. The CDR3 runs to 15 residues. J lost 7 bases, V lost 7 bases, and 13 bases had no gene match. Sequenced sample: PBMCs or a T cell subset sorted from them (not recorded which). The TCR comes from an adult woman who had mild COVID-19 (a few samples of this study predate the infection). Cell type and time point are not known. V gene TRBV25-1 combines with J gene TRBJ2-1; 7 bases agree with TRBD2. CDR3 in amino acids: CASTPSGRGRNEQFF. CDR3 DNA sequence: TGTGCCAGCACGCCATCTGGGCGGGGGAGAAATGAGCAGTTCTTC.